This T cell receptor beta chain comes out of a study of cytomegalovirus exposure and HLA in healthy donors. Overall study results and limits: CMV serostatus alone was available as immune exposure information. In an earlier analysis, most TCR beta V segments were productive about 90% or about 30% of the time. TCR beta V- and J-gene trimming was later associated with a missense DCLRE1C variant. Highly shared sequence variants in one cluster were likely a sequencing artifact.

With respect to this clone: Its specificity is unknown.

CDR3 length equals 15 residues. Per the germline V gene, CDR1 is LGHNT and CDR2 is FRNRAP. V lost 4 bases and J 3 bases, leaving 13 bases between the germline ends. 13 Jbeta primers and 60 Vbeta primers were used for the PCR. Some clones are missing from TCRdb's copy, which holds only in-frame ones; the method was immunoSEQ multiplex PCR. Among around 200,000 clones, approximately 79% were seen once, and the ten largest hold roughly 1.5%. Sequenced sample: PBMCs. The clonotype comes from a man over 45 in good health and CMV-seronegative. This chain uses TRBV12-5 with TRBJ2-1; the D gene is possibly TRBD1 (6 bases). The chain's CDR3 is CASGSSGTIYNEQFF. CDR3 nucleotides: TGTGCTAGTGGTTCCTCCGGGACAATCTACAATGAGCAGTTCTTC.